This T cell receptor (beta chain) was identified during a study of beta chain features in type 1 diabetes. General study findings and limits: Moderately but significantly shorter TCRB CDR3s were found in Type 1 diabetes patients in all four CD4+ subsets. A possible short-template PCR bias applies equally to patients and controls.

About this clone: Its antigen is unidentified.

The CDR3 is 18 residues long. Germline CDR1 reads LGHNA; CDR2 reads YSLEER. Trimming removed 0 bases from V and 2 bases from J; junction bases left unmatched: 10. Reverse transcription of all isolated RNA meant that expressed TCRB transcripts were sequenced. An average about 3.8 million reads came from naive, central memory and regulatory T cell samples. The repertoire was sequenced with immunoSEQ multiplex PCR; TCRdb's copy has only in-frame clones and lacks some. The table records about 650,000 clones, around 12% of them present only once. One heparinised blood draw averaging around 120 mL was given by each donor.

The receptor comes from a man aged 25 to 45 with type 1 diabetes. The chain couples TRBV4-3 to TRBJ1-5; 7 nucleotides align to TRBD1. Sequences were obtained from naive CD4+ T cells from blood. DNA of the CDR3: TGCGCCAGCAGCCAAGAATCTGGTGGGGGGACAGGCAATCAGCCCCAGCATTTT. Translated, it gives CASSQESGGGTGNQPQHF.